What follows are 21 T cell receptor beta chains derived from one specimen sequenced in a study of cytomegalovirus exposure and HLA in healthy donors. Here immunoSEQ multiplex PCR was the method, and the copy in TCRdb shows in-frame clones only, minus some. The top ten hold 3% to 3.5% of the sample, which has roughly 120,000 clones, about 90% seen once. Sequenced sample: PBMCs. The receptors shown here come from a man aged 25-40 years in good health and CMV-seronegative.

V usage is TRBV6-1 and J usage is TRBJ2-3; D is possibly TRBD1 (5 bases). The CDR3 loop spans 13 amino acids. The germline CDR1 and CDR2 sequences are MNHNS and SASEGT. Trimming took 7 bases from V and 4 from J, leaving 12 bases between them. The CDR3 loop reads CASTLQGSDTQYF. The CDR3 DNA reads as TGTGCCAGCACCCTCCAGGGATCAGATACGCAGTATTTT.

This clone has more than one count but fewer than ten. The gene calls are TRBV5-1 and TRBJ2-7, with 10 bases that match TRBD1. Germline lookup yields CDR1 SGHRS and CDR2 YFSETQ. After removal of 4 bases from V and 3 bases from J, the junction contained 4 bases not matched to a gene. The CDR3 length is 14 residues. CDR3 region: CASSPRTGGYEQYF. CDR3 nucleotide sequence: TGCGCCAGCAGCCCTCGGACAGGGGGCTACGAGCAGTACTTC.

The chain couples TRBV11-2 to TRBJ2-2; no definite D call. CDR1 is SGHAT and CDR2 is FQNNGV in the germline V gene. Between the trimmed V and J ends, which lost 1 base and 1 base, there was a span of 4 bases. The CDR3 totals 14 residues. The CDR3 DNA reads TGTGCCAGCAGCTTAGTAGAGAACACCGGGGAGCTGTTTTTT. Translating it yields CASSLVENTGELFF.

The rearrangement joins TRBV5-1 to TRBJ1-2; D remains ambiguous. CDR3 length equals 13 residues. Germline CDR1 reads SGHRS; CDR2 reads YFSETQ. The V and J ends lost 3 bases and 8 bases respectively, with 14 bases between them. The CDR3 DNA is TGCGCCAGCAGCTCTACCAACGAGAGAGGCTACACCTTC. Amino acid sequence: CASSSTNERGYTF. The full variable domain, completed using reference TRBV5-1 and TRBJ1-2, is KAGVTQTPRYLIKTRGQQVTLSCSPISGHRSVSWYQQTPGQGLQFLFEYFSETQRNKGNFPGRFSGRQFSNSRSEMNVSTLELGDSALYLCASSSTNERGYTFGSGTRLTVV.

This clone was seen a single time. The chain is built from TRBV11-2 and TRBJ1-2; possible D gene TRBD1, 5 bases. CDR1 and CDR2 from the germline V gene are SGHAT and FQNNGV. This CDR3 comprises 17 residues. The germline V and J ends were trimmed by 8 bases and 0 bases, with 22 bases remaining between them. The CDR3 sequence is CASAIRGTIRANYGYTF. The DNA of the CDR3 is TGTGCCAGCGCGATACGGGGGACCATTAGGGCTAACTATGGCTACACCTTC.

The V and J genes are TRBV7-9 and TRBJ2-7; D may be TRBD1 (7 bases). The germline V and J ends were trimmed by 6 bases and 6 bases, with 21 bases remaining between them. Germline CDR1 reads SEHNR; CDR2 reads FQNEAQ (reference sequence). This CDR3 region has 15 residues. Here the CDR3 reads CASSGGRGAPFEQYF. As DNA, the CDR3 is TGTGCCAGCAGTGGGGGCAGGGGGGCTCCCTTCGAGCAGTACTTC.

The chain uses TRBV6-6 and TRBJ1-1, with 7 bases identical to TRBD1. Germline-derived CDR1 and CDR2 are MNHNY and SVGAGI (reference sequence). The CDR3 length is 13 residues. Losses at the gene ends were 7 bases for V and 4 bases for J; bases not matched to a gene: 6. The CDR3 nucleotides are TGTGCCAGCAACAGACAGGGAGCCACTGAAGCTTTCTTT. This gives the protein CASNRQGATEAFF.

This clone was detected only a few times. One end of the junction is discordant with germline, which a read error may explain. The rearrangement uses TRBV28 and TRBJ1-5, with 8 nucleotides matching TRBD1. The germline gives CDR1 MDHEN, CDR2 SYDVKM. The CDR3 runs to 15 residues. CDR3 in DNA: TGTGCCAGCAGATCAACAGGGGGGAGCACTCAGCCCCAGCATTTT. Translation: CASRSTGGSTQPQHF.

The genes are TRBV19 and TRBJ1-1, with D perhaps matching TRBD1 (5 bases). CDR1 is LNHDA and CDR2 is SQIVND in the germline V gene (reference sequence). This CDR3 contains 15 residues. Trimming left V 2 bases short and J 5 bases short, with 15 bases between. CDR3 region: CASSITGSGETEAFF. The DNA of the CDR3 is TGTGCCAGTAGTATAACGGGGTCGGGGGAGACTGAAGCTTTCTTT.

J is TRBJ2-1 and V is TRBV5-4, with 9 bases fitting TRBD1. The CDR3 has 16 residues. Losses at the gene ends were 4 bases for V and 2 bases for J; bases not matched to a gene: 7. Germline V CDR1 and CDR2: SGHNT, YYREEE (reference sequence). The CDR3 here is CASSITGGPTYNEQFF. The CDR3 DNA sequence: TGTGCCAGCAGCATCACAGGGGGCCCTACCTACAATGAGCAGTTCTTC.

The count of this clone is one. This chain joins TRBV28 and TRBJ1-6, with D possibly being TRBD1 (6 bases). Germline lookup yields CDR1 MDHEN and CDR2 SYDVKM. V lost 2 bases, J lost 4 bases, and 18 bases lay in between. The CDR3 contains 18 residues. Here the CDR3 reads CASSLAVRGSPYNSPLHF. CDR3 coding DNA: TGTGCCAGCAGTTTAGCCGTCAGGGGTTCCCCTTATAATTCACCCCTCCACTTT.

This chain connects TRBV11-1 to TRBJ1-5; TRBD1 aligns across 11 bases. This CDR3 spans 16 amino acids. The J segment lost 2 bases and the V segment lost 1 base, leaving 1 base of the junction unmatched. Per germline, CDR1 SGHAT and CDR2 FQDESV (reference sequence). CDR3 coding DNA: TGTGCCAGCAGCTTAGGGGACAGGGGGTGCAATCAGCCCCAGCATTTT. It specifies CASSLGDRGCNQPQHF.

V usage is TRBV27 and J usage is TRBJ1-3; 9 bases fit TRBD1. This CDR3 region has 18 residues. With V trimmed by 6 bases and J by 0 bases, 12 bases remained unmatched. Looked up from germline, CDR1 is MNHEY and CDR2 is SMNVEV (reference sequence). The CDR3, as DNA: TGTGCCAGCAGCCGCAATCACCCGGACAGGGGCTCTGGAAACACCATATATTTT. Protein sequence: CASSRNHPDRGSGNTIYF.

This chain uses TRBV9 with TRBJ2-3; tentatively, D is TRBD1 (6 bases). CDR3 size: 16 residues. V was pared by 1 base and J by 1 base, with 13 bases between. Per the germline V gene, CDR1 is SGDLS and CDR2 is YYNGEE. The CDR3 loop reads CASSVKGTLGTDTQYF. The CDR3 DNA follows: TGTGCCAGCAGCGTAAAGGGGACACTGGGCACAGATACGCAGTATTTT.

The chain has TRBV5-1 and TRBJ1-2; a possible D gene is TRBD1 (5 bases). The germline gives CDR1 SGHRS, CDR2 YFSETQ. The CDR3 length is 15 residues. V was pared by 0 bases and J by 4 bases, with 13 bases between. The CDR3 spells CASSLDQGEVYGYTF. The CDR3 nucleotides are TGCGCCAGCAGCTTGGATCAGGGTGAGGTCTATGGCTACACCTTC. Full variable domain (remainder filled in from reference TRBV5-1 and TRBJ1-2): KAGVTQTPRYLIKTRGQQVTLSCSPISGHRSVSWYQQTPGQGLQFLFEYFSETQRNKGNFPGRFSGRQFSNSRSEMNVSTLELGDSALYLCASSLDQGEVYGYTFGSGTRLTVV.

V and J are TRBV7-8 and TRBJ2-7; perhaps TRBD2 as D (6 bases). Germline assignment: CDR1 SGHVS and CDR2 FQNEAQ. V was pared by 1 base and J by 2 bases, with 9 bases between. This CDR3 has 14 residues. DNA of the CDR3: TGTGCCAGCAGCTTAGTTGCGGGGCCCTACGAGCAGTACTTC. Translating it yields CASSLVAGPYEQYF.

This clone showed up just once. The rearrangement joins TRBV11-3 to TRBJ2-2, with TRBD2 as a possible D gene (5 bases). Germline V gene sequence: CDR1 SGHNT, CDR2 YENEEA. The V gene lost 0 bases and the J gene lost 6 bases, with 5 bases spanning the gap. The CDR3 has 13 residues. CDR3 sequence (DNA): TGTGCCAGCAGCTTAGAGGGAGCCGGGGAGCTGTTTTTT. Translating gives CASSLEGAGELFF.

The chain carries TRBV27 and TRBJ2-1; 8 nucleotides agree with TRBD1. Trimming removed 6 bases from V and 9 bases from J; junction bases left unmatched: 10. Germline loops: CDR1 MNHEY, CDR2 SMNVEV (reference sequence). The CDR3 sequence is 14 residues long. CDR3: CASSEDRDNSEQFF. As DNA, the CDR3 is TGTGCCAGCAGCGAGGACAGGGATAACAGTGAGCAGTTCTTC.

The CDR3 spells CASSPGQGSNQPQHF. The CDR3 DNA sequence: TGTGCCAGCAGCCCGGGACAGGGGTCGAATCAGCCCCAGCATTTT. This chain connects TRBV6-5 to TRBJ1-5; 10 bases agree with TRBD1. Losses at the gene ends were 6 bases for V and 4 bases for J; bases not matched to a gene: 6. The CDR3 is 15 amino acids. CDR1 and CDR2 (germline): MNHEY, SVGAGI.

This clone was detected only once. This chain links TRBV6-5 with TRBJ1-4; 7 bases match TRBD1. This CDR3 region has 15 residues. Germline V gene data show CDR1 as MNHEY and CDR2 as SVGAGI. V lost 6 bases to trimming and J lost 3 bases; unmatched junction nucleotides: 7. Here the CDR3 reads CASSQDRVANEKLFF. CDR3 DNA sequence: TGTGCCAGCAGCCAAGACAGGGTTGCTAATGAAAAACTGTTTTTT.

CDR3 DNA sequence: TGTGCCAGTAGGGTCGGTAGCTCCTACAATGAGCAGTTCTTC. This gives the protein CASRVGSSYNEQFF. The V and J genes are TRBV19 and TRBJ2-1; D is ambiguous. The CDR3 extends over 14 amino acids. Germline V gene data show CDR1 as LNHDA and CDR2 as SQIVND (reference sequence). The V and J ends lost 6 bases and 0 bases respectively, with 9 bases between them.